This T cell receptor (beta chain) appears in the sequencing data of a study of blood T cell repertoires in COVID-19. Study in general: Specimens from acute and convalescent COVID-19 originated in the United States, Italy and Spain. In each case, the material was cDNA or gDNA derived from T cells, B-cell-depleted T cells, or PBMCs.

CDR1 ENHRY and CDR2 SYGVKD come from the germline V gene. V was clipped by 6 bases and J by 3 bases, with 14 bases between them. CDR3 size: 15 residues. In the authors' workflow: Reference gene primer amplification yielded estimated nucleated cell counts. The repertoire was sequenced with immunoSEQ multiplex PCR; TCRdb's copy has only in-frame clones and lacks some. V, J and clone size reflect that table, while D and trimming were determined from the DNA. The profile shows around 250,000 clones, under 90% of them singletons. The V and J genes are TRBV10-3 and TRBJ2-2; perhaps TRBD2 as D (6 bases). The specimen was peripheral blood. This receptor was taken from a woman under 30 with acute or convalescent COVID-19. This chain's CDR3 is CAISGGRTYTGELFF. CDR3 in DNA: TGTGCCATCAGCGGTGGGAGGACGTACACCGGGGAGCTGTTTTTT.